The TCR beta chain under discussion was sequenced for a study of shared clonotypes between healthy human individuals. Every contributor of samples was a Caucasian grown-up residing in Nashville, Tennessee. This clone was seen repeatedly, ten times or more. The germline V gene encodes CDR1 SGHVS and CDR2 FQNEAQ. CDR3 length: 16 residues. After removal of 4 bases from V and 5 bases from J, the junction contained 5 bases not matched to a gene. This table comes from immunoSEQ multiplex PCR, and its TCRdb copy is limited to in-frame clones, with some not included. The sample has hundreds of thousands of clones, around 78% seen once; the top ten hold about 11%.

Sequenced input: PBMCs. The sequence derives from a woman aged 40 to 49 in good health. Some clones in this sample may be carry-over from other donors' samples. This chain links TRBV7-8 with TRBJ2-2; the match to TRBD1 covers 12 bases. The CDR3 loop is CASSSRDRGRTGELFF. DNA for the CDR3: TGTGCCAGCAGCTCGCGGGACAGGGGGCGAACCGGGGAGCTGTTTTTT.